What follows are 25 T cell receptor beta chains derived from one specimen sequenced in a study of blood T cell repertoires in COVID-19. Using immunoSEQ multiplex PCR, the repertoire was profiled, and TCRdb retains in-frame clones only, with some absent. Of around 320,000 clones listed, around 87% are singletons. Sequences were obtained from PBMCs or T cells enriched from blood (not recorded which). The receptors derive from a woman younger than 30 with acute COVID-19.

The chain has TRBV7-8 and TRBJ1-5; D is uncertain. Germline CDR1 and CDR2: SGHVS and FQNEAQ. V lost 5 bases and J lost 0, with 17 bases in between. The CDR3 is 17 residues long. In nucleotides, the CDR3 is TGTGCCAGCAGCCCGCAACTACGTCTCTCTAGCAATCAGCCCCAGCATTTT. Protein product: CASSPQLRLSSNQPQHF.

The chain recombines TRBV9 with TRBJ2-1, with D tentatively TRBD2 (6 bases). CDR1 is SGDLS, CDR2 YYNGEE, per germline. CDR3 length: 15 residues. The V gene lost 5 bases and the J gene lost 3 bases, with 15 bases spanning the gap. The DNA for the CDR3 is TGTGCCAGCAGGGAGGGAGAGCAGAGCTACAATGAGCAGTTCTTC. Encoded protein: CASREGEQSYNEQFF.

CDR3 loop: CASTGGSVREKLFF. The CDR3 nucleotides read TGTGCCAGCACGGGGGGGTCTGTCCGGGAAAAACTGTTTTTT. J is TRBJ1-4 and V is TRBV28; TRBD1 is a possible D gene (5 bases). CDR1 and CDR2 from the germline V gene are MDHEN and SYDVKM. The CDR3 has 14 residues. V shed 7 bases and J shed 8 bases, with 17 bases lying between them. Complete variable domain (other parts from reference TRBV28 and TRBJ1-4): DVKVTQSSRYLVKRTGEKVFLECVQDMDHENMFWYRQDPGLGLRLIYFSYDVKMKEKGDIPEGYSVSREKKERFSLILESASTNQTSMYLCASTGGSVREKLFFGSGTQLSVL.

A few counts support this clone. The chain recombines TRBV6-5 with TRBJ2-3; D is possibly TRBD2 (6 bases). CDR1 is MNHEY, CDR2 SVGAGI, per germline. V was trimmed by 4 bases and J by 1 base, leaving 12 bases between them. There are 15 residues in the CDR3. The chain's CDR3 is CASSLTGVRTDTQYF. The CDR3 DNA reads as TGTGCCAGCAGTTTAACGGGAGTCCGCACAGATACGCAGTATTTT.

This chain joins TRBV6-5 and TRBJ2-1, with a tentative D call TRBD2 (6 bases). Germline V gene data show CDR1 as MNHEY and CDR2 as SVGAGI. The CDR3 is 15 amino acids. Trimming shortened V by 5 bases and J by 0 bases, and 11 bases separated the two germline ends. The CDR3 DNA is TGTGCCAGCAGTCAACTAGCAAGCTCCTACAATGAGCAGTTCTTC. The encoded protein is CASSQLASSYNEQFF.

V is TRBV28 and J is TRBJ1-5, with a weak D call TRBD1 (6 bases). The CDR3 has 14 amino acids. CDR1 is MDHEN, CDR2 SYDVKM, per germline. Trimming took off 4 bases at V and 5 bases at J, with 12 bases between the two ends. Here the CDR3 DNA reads TGTGCCAGCAGTTGGGACACCCGTGATCAGCCCCAGCATTTT. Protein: CASSWDTRDQPQHF.

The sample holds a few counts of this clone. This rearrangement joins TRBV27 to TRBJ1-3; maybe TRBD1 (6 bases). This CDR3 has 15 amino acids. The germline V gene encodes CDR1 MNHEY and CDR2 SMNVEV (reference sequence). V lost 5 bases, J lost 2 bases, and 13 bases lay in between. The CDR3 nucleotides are TGTGCCAGCAGTCTAGGTCAGGGGCCTGGAAACACCATATATTTT. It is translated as CASSLGQGPGNTIYF.

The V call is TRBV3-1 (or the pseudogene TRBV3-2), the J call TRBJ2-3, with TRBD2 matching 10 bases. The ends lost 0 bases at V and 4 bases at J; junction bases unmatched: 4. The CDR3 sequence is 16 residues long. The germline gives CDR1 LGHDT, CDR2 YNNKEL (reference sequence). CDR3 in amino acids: CASSQDAAGGADTQYF. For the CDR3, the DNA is TGTGCCAGCAGCCAAGACGCAGCGGGAGGGGCAGATACGCAGTATTTT.

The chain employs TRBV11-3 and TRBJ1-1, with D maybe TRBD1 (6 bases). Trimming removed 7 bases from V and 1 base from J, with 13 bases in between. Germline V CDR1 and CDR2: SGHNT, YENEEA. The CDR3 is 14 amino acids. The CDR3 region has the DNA TGTGCCAGCACCGTGGGGGCAGGGAACACTGAAGCTTTCTTT. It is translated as CASTVGAGNTEAFF.

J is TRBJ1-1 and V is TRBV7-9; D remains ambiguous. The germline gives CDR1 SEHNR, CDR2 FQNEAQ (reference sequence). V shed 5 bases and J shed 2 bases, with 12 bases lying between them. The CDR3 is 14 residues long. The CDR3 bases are TGTGCCAGCAGCCCAACGACACGAAACACTGAAGCTTTCTTT. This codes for CASSPTTRNTEAFF. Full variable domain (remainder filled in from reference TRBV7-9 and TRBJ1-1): DTGVSQNPRHKITKRGQNVTFRCDPISEHNRLYWYRQTLGQGPEFLTYFQNEAQLEKSRLLSDRFSAERPKGSFSTLEIQRTEQGDSAMYLCASSPTTRNTEAFFGQGTRLTVV.

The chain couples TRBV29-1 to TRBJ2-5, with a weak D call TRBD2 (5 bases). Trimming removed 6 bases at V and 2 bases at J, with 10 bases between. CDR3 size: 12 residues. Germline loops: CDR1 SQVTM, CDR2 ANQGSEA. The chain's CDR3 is CSVRENQETQYF. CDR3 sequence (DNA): TGCAGCGTACGGGAAAATCAAGAGACCCAGTACTTC.

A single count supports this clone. CDR3 protein: CASSEALRGYGYTF. The DNA for the CDR3 is TGTGCCAGCAGTGAAGCGCTGCGGGGCTATGGCTACACCTTC. The rearrangement joins TRBV6-1 to TRBJ1-2; no clear D gene. The CDR3 spans 14 residues. Germline lookup yields CDR1 MNHNS and CDR2 SASEGT. V was cut by 0 bases and J by 4 bases, with 9 bases left in between.

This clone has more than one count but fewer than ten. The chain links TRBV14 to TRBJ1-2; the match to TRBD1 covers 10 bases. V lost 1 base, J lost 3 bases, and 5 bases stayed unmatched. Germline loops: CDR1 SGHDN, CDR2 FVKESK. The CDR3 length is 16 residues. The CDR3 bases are TGTGCCAGCAGCCAAGTACCGGGACAGGGGTACTATGGCTACACCTTC. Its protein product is CASSQVPGQGYYGYTF.

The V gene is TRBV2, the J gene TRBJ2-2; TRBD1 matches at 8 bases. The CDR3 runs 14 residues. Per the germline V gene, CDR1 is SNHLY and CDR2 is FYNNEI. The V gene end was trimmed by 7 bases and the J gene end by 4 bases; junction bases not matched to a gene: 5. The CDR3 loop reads CASIGQGGTGELFF. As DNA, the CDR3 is TGTGCCAGCATCGGACAGGGTGGCACCGGGGAGCTGTTTTTT.

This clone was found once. Here the CDR3 reads CASSITAYSNQPQHF. The CDR3 DNA follows: TGTGCCAGTAGTATCACAGCTTATAGCAATCAGCCCCAGCATTTT. The gene calls are TRBV19 and TRBJ1-5; D remains ambiguous. Germline V gene lookup returns CDR1 LNHDA and CDR2 SQIVND (reference sequence). The V end lost 3 bases, the J end lost 0 bases, and 9 bases lay between the germline ends. CDR3 length: 15 residues.

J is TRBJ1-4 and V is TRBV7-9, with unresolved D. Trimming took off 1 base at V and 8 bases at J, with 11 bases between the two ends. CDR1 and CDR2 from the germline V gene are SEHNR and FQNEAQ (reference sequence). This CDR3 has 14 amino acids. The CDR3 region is CASSLDDSGEKLFF. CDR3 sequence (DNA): TGTGCCAGCAGCTTAGACGACTCCGGAGAAAAACTGTTTTTT.

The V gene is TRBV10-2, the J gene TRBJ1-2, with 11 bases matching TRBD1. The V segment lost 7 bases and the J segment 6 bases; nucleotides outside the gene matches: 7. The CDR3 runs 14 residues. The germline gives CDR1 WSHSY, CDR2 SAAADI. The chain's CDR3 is CASISGQGANGYTF. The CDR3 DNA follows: TGCGCCAGCATTTCCGGACAGGGGGCGAATGGCTACACCTTC.

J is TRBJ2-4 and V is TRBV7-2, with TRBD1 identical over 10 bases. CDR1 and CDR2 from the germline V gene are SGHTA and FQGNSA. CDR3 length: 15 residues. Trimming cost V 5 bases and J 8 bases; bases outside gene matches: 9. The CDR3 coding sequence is TGTGCCAGCAGCCCTAGACAGGGGGCGTCGGACATTCAGTACTTC. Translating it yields CASSPRQGASDIQYF.

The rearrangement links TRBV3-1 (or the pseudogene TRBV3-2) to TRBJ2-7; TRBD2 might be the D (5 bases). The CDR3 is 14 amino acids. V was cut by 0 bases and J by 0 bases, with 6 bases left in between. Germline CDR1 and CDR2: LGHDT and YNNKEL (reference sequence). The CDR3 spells CASSQDAGSYEQYF. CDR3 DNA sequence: TGTGCCAGCAGCCAAGACGCGGGCTCCTACGAGCAGTACTTC.

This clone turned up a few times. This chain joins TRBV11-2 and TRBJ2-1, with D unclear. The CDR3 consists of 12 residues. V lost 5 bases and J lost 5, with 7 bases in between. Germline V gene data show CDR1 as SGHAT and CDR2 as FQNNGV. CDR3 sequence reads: CASSPVNNEQFF. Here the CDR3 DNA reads TGTGCCAGCAGCCCGGTTAACAATGAGCAGTTCTTC.

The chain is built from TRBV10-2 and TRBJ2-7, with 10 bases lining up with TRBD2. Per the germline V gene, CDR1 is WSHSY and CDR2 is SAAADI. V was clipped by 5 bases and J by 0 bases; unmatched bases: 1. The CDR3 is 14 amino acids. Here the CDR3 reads CASSSGRDSYEQYF. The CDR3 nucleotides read TGCGCCAGCAGTAGCGGGAGGGACTCCTACGAGCAGTACTTC.

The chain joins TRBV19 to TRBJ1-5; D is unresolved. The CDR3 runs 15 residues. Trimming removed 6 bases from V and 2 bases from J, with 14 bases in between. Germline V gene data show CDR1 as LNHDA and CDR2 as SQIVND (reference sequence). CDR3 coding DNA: TGTGCCAGTAGGGGAGAAGGATACGGCAATCAGCCCCAGCATTTT. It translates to CASRGEGYGNQPQHF.

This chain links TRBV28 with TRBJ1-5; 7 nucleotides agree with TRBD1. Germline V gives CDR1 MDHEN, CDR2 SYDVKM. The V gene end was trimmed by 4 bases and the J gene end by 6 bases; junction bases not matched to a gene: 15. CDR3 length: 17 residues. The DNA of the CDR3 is TGTGCCAGCAGTTCAACGACAGGGTTTGGGGGTTCTCAGCCCCAGCATTTT. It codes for CASSSTTGFGGSQPQHF.

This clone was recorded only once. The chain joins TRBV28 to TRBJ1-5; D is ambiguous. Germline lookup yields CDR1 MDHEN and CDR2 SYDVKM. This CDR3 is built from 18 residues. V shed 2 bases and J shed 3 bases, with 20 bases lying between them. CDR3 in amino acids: CASSLRIRLTADNQPQHF. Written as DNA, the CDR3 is TGTGCCAGCAGTTTACGAATTCGCCTCACTGCGGACAATCAGCCCCAGCATTTT.

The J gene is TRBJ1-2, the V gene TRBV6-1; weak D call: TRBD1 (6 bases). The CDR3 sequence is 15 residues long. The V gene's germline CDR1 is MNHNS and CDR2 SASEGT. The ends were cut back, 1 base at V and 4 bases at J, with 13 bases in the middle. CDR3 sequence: CASSEGSGQIYGYTF. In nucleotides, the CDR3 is TGTGCCAGCAGTGAAGGATCGGGACAAATCTATGGCTACACCTTC.